Each of the 22 T cell receptor beta chains below was sequenced from the same sample in a study of T cells in Graves' hyperthyroidism and ophthalmopathy. RNA transcripts yielded amplified TCR beta CDR3 regions. Initially, a first-round RT-PCR of the TCR CDR3 employed the HTBI primer set. TCRdb analysed the multiplex PCR reads with MiXCR anew, one entry per CDR3 protein. The top ten clones hold around 5.3% of a sample with a few hundred thousand distinct CDR3 sequences, approximately 13% of them seen once. Sequences were obtained from blood. The receptors derive from a woman younger than 30 with Graves' hyperthyroidism.

Ten or more counts support this clonotype. The chain recombines TRBV4-1 with TRBJ1-5; 11 positions match TRBD1. This CDR3 has 15 residues. CDR1 and CDR2 (germline): MGHRA, YSYEKL. V was pared by 1 base and J by 6 bases, with 2 bases of the junction left unmatched. The CDR3 spells CASSQGGTGGQPQHF. The CDR3 bases are TGCGCCAGCAGCCAAGGGGGGACAGGGGGTCAGCCCCAGCATTTT.

This clonotype was detected a few times. The chain links TRBV4-3 to TRBJ1-1; D possibly corresponds to TRBD1 (5 bases). Trimming cost V 3 bases and J 5 bases, with 13 bases left between them. Germline V gives CDR1 LGHNA, CDR2 YSLEER. The CDR3 contains 14 residues. The CDR3 here is CASSQVVAGTEAFF. As DNA, the CDR3 is TGCGCCAGCAGCCAGGTGGTGGCAGGGACTGAAGCTTTCTTT.

The chain uses TRBV20-1 and TRBJ2-4; D might be TRBD1 (5 bases). V lost 0 bases and J lost 0, with 12 bases in between. Per the germline V gene, CDR1 is DFQATT and CDR2 is SNEGSKA (reference sequence). The CDR3 totals 16 residues. In nucleotides, the CDR3 is TGCAGTGCTAGAGACTGGGGCCTTTTAGCCAAAAACATTCAGTACTTC. This codes for CSARDWGLLAKNIQYF.

Ten or more counts support this clonotype. The V gene is TRBV7-9, the J gene TRBJ2-3; TRBD1 matches 9 bases. Losses at the gene ends were 5 bases for V and 0 bases for J; bases not matched to a gene: 12. Per the germline V gene, CDR1 is SEHNR and CDR2 is FQNEAQ (reference sequence). This CDR3 spans 18 amino acids. The CDR3 bases are TGTGCCAGCAGCCCACAGGACAGGGGAAAATTTAGCACAGATACGCAGTATTTT. Encoded protein: CASSPQDRGKFSTDTQYF.

At least ten counts were recorded for this clonotype. This chain connects TRBV11-2 to TRBJ2-5, with D perhaps TRBD2 (5 bases). The germline V gene encodes CDR1 SGHAT and CDR2 FQNNGV. This CDR3 region has 11 residues. The V end was cut by 5 bases, the J end by 5 bases, with 6 bases between. CDR3 residues: CASSGGETQYF. The DNA of the CDR3 is TGTGCCAGCAGCGGCGGGGAGACCCAGTACTTC.

This clonotype was counted a few times. The chain is built from TRBV19 and TRBJ1-1, with 7 bases identical to TRBD1. The trim removed 5 bases at V and 5 bases at J, leaving 8 bases unmatched. Germline V gene data show CDR1 as LNHDA and CDR2 as SQIVND (reference sequence). The CDR3 loop spans 14 amino acids. CDR3 amino acids: CASSPYAGGTEAFF. The CDR3 coding sequence is TGTGCCAGTAGTCCTTACGCAGGGGGGACTGAAGCTTTCTTT.

In its sample, this clonotype was seen a few times. The rearrangement links TRBV27 to TRBJ2-2; D possibly corresponds to TRBD2 (6 bases). The CDR3 is 15 amino acids. The V end was cut by 8 bases, the J end by 5 bases, with 18 bases between. Germline CDR1 MNHEY, CDR2 SMNVEV (reference sequence). The CDR3 spells CASRGPGVRTGELFF. In nucleotides, the CDR3 is TGTGCCAGCCGGGGCCCGGGAGTGCGAACCGGGGAGCTGTTTTTT.

This clonotype was seen at least ten times. This chain links TRBV7-2 with TRBJ2-3; no clear D gene. Trimming shortened V by 2 bases and J by 4 bases, and 7 bases separated the two germline ends. The CDR3 sequence is 13 residues long. CDR1 SGHTA and CDR2 FQGNSA come from the germline V gene. The CDR3: CASSLIIPDTQYF. The DNA for the CDR3 is TGTGCCAGCAGCTTAATAATCCCAGATACGCAGTATTTT.

The table lists this clonotype with many counts. The chain employs TRBV6-1 and TRBJ1-1; tentative D call: TRBD1 (6 bases). Germline-derived CDR1 and CDR2 are MNHNS and SASEGT. This CDR3 contains 14 residues. V was trimmed by 5 bases and J by 3 bases, leaving 13 bases between them. The CDR3 here is CASSWEGGDTEAFF. DNA of the CDR3: TGTGCCAGCAGTTGGGAAGGGGGGGACACTGAAGCTTTCTTT.

This clonotype was counted at least ten times. V gene TRBV7-9 combines with J gene TRBJ2-1; 11 bases are shared with TRBD2. The ends lost 7 bases at V and 6 bases at J; junction bases unmatched: 5. Germline CDR1 reads SEHNR; CDR2 reads FQNEAQ (reference sequence). This CDR3 contains 14 residues. CDR3 in DNA: TGTGCCAGCAAACTAGCGGGGGACTCCAATGAGCAGTTCTTC. The encoded protein is CASKLAGDSNEQFF.

The V call is TRBV20-1, the J call TRBJ2-1; D is possibly TRBD2 (6 bases). The CDR3 runs 15 residues. Deletions cut 5 bases from V and 7 bases from J, with 21 bases between. Germline CDR1 is DFQATT and CDR2 is SNEGSKA (reference sequence). This CDR3 is CSAFGGSVANNEQFF. DNA for the CDR3: TGCAGTGCTTTTGGGGGGAGTGTTGCTAATAATGAGCAGTTCTTC.

V is TRBV6-2 or TRBV6-3 and J is TRBJ1-2; possible D gene TRBD1, 5 bases. V was shortened by 6 bases and J by 4 bases, with 18 bases between the two germline ends. CDR1 and CDR2 (germline): MNHEY, SVGEGT. The CDR3 covers 15 residues. CDR3 sequence reads: CASRSGTGMGYGYTF. For the CDR3, the DNA is TGTGCCAGCAGATCCGGGACGGGAATGGGCTATGGCTACACCTTC.

This clonotype was seen at least ten times. The V call is TRBV11-1, the J call TRBJ2-6; 8 bases are a match to TRBD2. CDR1 and CDR2 (germline): SGHAT, FQDESV (reference sequence). J was trimmed by 2 bases and V by 4 bases; bases with no gene match: 1. This CDR3 has 15 amino acids. The chain's CDR3 is CASSSGGAGANVLTF. The CDR3 DNA reads TGTGCCAGCAGCTCCGGGGGGGCTGGGGCCAACGTCCTGACTTTC.

This clonotype was observed many times. V usage is TRBV5-6 and J usage is TRBJ2-3; D not certain. CDR3 length: 13 amino acids. The V end lost 3 bases, the J end lost 9 bases, and 14 bases lay between the germline ends. Germline-derived CDR1 and CDR2 are SGHDT and YYEEEE. Written as DNA, the CDR3 is TGTGCCAGCAGCTCGAACCGAGTAGGGACGCAGTATTTT. Translation gives CASSSNRVGTQYF.

This clonotype turned up a few times. The rearrangement uses TRBV6-5 and TRBJ1-6; D unclear. From germline, CDR1 is MNHEY and CDR2 SVGAGI. The CDR3 totals 15 residues. V lost 0 bases to trimming and J lost 6 bases, with 9 bases between them. Here the CDR3 reads CASSYSSQINSPLHF. The CDR3 DNA sequence: TGTGCCAGCAGTTACTCGTCACAGATTAATTCACCCCTCCACTTT.

This clonotype was picked up a small number of times. The chain uses TRBV7-8 and TRBJ2-2; D may be TRBD2 (6 bases). Germline CDR1 and CDR2: SGHVS and FQNEAQ. Trimming left V 0 bases short and J 6 bases short, with 8 bases between. There are 14 residues in the CDR3. CDR3 nucleotides: TGTGCCAGCAGCTTAGCCGGGAGCGCCGGGGAGCTGTTTTTT. Its protein is CASSLAGSAGELFF. Supplemented by reference TRBV7-8 and TRBJ2-2, the full variable domain reads GAGVSQSPRYKVAKRGQDVALRCDPISGHVSLFWYQQALGQGPEFLTYFQNEAQLDKSGLPSDRFFAERPEGSVSTLKIQRTQQEDSAVYLCASSLAGSAGELFFGEGSRLTVL.

This clonotype was observed many times. The chain combines TRBV28 with TRBJ1-1, with a weak D call TRBD1 (5 bases). Germline assignment: CDR1 MDHEN and CDR2 SYDVKM. V was pared by 1 base and J by 7 bases, with 13 bases between. This CDR3 spans 14 amino acids. The CDR3 region is CASSLLGPDSEAFF. DNA for the CDR3: TGTGCCAGCAGTTTATTGGGGCCAGATAGTGAAGCTTTCTTT.

The sample holds many counts of this clonotype. The CDR3 nucleotides are TGCAGTGCAAGCCCCGGGACAGGGGGCACAGATACGCAGTATTTT. Protein: CSASPGTGGTDTQYF. The chain is built from TRBV20-1 and TRBJ2-3; 10 bases match TRBD1. The CDR3 runs to 15 residues. From germline, CDR1 is DFQATT and CDR2 SNEGSKA (reference sequence). J lost 1 base, V lost 6 bases, and 7 bases had no gene match.

Comments on this clonotype: One end of the junction does not line up with germline, which may come from a read error. V is TRBV7-9 and J is TRBJ2-3; D may be TRBD2 (6 bases). The germline CDR1 and CDR2 sequences are SEHNR and FQNEAQ (reference sequence). The CDR3 totals 15 residues. CDR3 DNA: TGTGCCGGCAGCTCAGATAGCGGTAGCACAGATACGCAGTATTTT. This codes for CAGSSDSGSTDTQYF. Full variable domain (outside the CDR3, taken from reference TRBV7-9 and TRBJ2-3): DTGVSQNPRHKITKRGQNVTFRCDPISEHNRLYWYRQTLGQGPEFLTYFQNEAQLEKSRLLSDRFSAERPKGSFSTLEIQRTEQGDSAMYLCAGSSDSGSTDTQYFGPGTRLTVL.

This clonotype showed up many times. The chain recombines TRBV25-1 with TRBJ2-1; TRBD1 aligns across 9 bases. Germline CDR1 MGHDK, CDR2 SYGVNS. CDR3 length: 15 residues. V dropped 4 bases and J dropped 4; count of bases not matched to a gene: 5. CDR3 amino acids: CASSGLGQGYNEQFF. CDR3 coding DNA: TGTGCCAGCAGTGGCCTGGGACAGGGTTACAATGAGCAGTTCTTC.

This clonotype showed up many times. V usage is TRBV3-1 and J usage is TRBJ2-1; 12 bases map to TRBD2. From germline, CDR1 is LGHDT and CDR2 YNNKEL (reference sequence). The junction had 4 bases not matched to a gene; V was cut back by 4 bases and J by 9 bases. CDR3 length equals 14 residues. The chain's CDR3 is CASSRLAGDSEQFF. The CDR3 nucleotides are TGTGCCAGCAGCCGACTAGCGGGAGATAGTGAGCAGTTCTTC.

This clonotype appeared many times. The V call is TRBV3-1, the J call TRBJ2-1; TRBD2 matches 9 bases. Trimming removed 4 bases from V and 9 bases from J; junction bases left unmatched: 10. Germline-derived CDR1 and CDR2 are LGHDT and YNNKEL (reference sequence). This CDR3 is 15 amino acids long. The CDR3 sequence: CASSPFAGGRSEQFF. The CDR3 DNA follows: TGTGCCAGCAGCCCCTTTGCGGGAGGGCGGTCTGAGCAGTTCTTC.